The text below deals with one TCR beta chain. Its antigen is still unknown. Repertoires were generated with immunoSEQ multiplex PCR, while TCRdb's copy carries only in-frame clones and drops some. The sample includes under 110,000 clones, 88% of them seen just once. CDR1 is LGHNA and CDR2 is YSLEER in the germline V gene. V was shortened by 1 base and J by 6 bases, with 7 bases between the two germline ends. The CDR3 covers 13 residues. This record belongs to a study of cytomegalovirus exposure and HLA in healthy donors. Study as a whole: The approximately 660 first-cohort repertoires shared a platform with the approximately 120 validation repertoires, as reported in a later analysis.

Overall study findings and caveats: Across donors, most TCRs were seen rarely, yet some public ones were widespread. Per published reports, the classifier diagnosed cytomegalovirus status with high specificity and sensitivity.

The TCR comes from a young woman in good health and CMV-seropositive. The sequencing input was PBMCs. V and J are TRBV4-3 and TRBJ2-1; D is ambiguous. In DNA form, the CDR3 reads TGCGCCAGCAGCCAAGTCCTTAGCAATGAGCAGTTCTTC. This encodes CASSQVLSNEQFF.